This T cell receptor beta chain was observed in a study of shared clonotypes between healthy human individuals. Terminally differentiated effector memory CD45RA+ cells were left out of the naive CD8 fraction, which was CD45RO-negative and positively selected for CCR7. Each donor was a Caucasian adult residing in Nashville, Tennessee. Germline lookup yields CDR1 SGHTA and CDR2 FQGTGA. The CDR3 is 16 residues long. V gave up 5 bases and J gave up 5 bases, with 19 bases separating them. Study-wide results and caveats: Expectations were that clonotype sharing among donors would be affected by sequencing depth.

Concerning this clone: The antigen is not known.

Original handling: As immunoSEQ supplied junction-only sequences (without quality scores), filtering differed. Clones were read by immunoSEQ multiplex PCR, and TCRdb kept only the in-frame ones, dropping some. That table gives V, J and clone size, and the DNA gave D and trimming. The sample holds around 2.1 million clones, roughly 91% seen once. Sequencing used naive CD8+ T cells from PBMCs. This chain links TRBV7-3 with TRBJ2-1, with D perhaps being TRBD1 or TRBD2 (5 bases each). The TCR comes from a young man in good health. Some clones in this sample may be carry-over from other donors' samples. The CDR3 coding sequence is TGTGCCAGCAGCACAACCCCCGGGACCATGAACAATGAGCAGTTCTTC. This translates into CASSTTPGTMNNEQFF. Full variable domain (rest looked up from reference TRBV7-3 and TRBJ2-1): GAGVSQTPSNKVTEKGKYVELRCDPISGHTALYWYRQSLGQGPEFLIYFQGTGAADDSGLPNDRFFAVRPEGSVSTLKIQRTERGDSAVYLCASSTTPGTMNNEQFFGPGTRLTVL.